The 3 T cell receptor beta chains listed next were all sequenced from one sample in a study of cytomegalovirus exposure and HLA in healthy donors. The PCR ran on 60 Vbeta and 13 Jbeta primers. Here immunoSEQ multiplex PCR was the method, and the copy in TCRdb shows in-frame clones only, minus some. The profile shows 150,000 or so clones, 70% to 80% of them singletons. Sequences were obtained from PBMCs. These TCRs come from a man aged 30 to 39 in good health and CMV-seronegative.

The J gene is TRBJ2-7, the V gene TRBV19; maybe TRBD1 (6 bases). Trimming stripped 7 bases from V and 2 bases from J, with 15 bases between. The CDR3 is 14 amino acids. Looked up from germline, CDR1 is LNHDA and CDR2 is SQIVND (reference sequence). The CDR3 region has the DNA TGTGCCAGTAAGAAAGGGGACACGACCTACGAGCAGTACTTC. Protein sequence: CASKKGDTTYEQYF.

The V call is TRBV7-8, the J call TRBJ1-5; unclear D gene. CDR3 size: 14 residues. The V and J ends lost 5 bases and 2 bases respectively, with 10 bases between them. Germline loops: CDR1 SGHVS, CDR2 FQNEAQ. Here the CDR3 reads CASSPVTRNQPQHF. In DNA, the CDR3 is TGTGCCAGCAGCCCAGTGACTCGCAATCAGCCCCAGCATTTT. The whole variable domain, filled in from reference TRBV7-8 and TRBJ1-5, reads GAGVSQSPRYKVAKRGQDVALRCDPISGHVSLFWYQQALGQGPEFLTYFQNEAQLDKSGLPSDRFFAERPEGSVSTLKIQRTQQEDSAVYLCASSPVTRNQPQHFGDGTRLSIL.

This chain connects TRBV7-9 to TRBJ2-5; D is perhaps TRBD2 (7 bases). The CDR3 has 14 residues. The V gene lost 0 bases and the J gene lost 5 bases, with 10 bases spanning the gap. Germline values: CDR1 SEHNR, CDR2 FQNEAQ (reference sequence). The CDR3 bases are TGTGCCAGCAGCTTAGCCGGGGGGCCGGAGACCCAGTACTTC. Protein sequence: CASSLAGGPETQYF.